This passage covers 13 T cell receptor beta chains from one sample sequenced in a study of identical twins (dated by TCRdb to 2016 to 2017). Libraries came from 5' RACE. TCRdb records Illumina HiSeq 2000 as the sequencer. TCRdb trimmed the raw reads at Q25, called clones with MiXCR and kept productive beta chains. Under each unique CDR3 protein, matching rows form one entry showing the most common genes and DNA. The sample has hundreds of thousands of distinct CDR3 sequences on record, approximately 8.3% of them singletons. In total, the top ten clones hold roughly 2% of the sample. This sample also belongs to another study, concerning yellow fever vaccine responses in identical twins.

The sample was memory (CD45RO+) T cells sorted from blood. What the cell subset or site label conveys for this sample: CD45RO+ enriched T cells. The source of these receptors is a woman aged 18-29 years in good health.

The chain carries TRBV7-2 and TRBJ2-7; TRBD2 agrees at 7 bases. CDR3 length: 13 amino acids. Unmatched junction bases numbered 6, after V lost 6 bases and J lost 4 bases. The germline V gene encodes CDR1 SGHTA and CDR2 FQGNSA. The DNA of the CDR3 is TGTGCCAGCAGAGCGGGGTGGGGATACGAGCAGTACTTC. Protein product: CASRAGWGYEQYF.

The rearrangement uses TRBV7-2 and TRBJ2-4; D possibly corresponds to TRBD1 (6 bases). Germline CDR1 and CDR2: SGHTA and FQGNSA. The CDR3 runs to 16 residues. With 5 bases removed from V and 2 bases from J, the gap between germline ends came to 16 bases. The chain's CDR3 is CASSHRDIPSKNIQYF. CDR3 DNA sequence: TGTGCCAGCAGCCACCGGGACATACCGTCCAAAAACATTCAGTACTTC.

The chain has TRBV30 and TRBJ2-2; a possible D gene is TRBD1 (6 bases). This CDR3 region has 15 residues. Trimming shortened V by 4 bases and J by 6 bases, and 18 bases separated the two germline ends. CDR1 and CDR2 from the germline V gene are GTSNPN and SVGIG (reference sequence). CDR3 in amino acids: CAWTSGALVAGELFF. For the CDR3, the DNA is TGTGCCTGGACCTCAGGGGCCCTAGTAGCCGGGGAGCTGTTTTTT.

This clonotype was counted only a few times. This chain links TRBV7-9 with TRBJ2-6, with D maybe TRBD1 (5 bases). This CDR3 is 16 amino acids long. The V gene lost 4 bases and the J gene lost 4 bases, with 14 bases spanning the gap. From germline, CDR1 is SEHNR and CDR2 FQNEAQ (reference sequence). CDR3 sequence reads: CASSSTTGAGANVLTF. CDR3 coding DNA: TGTGCCAGCAGCTCAACAACAGGTGCAGGGGCCAACGTCCTGACTTTC.

About this clonotype: One base away lies a much larger clone, so this may be a sequencing read error. J is TRBJ1-1 and V is TRBV4-1, with 8 bases identical to TRBD1. This CDR3 comprises 14 residues. Germline CDR1 is MGHRA and CDR2 is YSYEKL. The CDR3 region has the DNA TGCGCCAGCAGCCCAGGGGGCTTGAACACTGACGCTTTCTTT. Translation gives CASSPGGLNTDAFF.

The CDR3 nucleotides read TGTGCCAGCAGCATCCGGGGGGGCGGTGAGCAGTTCTTC. It yields the protein CASSIRGGGEQFF. The chain links TRBV6-1 to TRBJ2-1, with 8 bases fitting TRBD2. Germline CDR1 and CDR2: MNHNS and SASEGT. The ends lost 6 bases at V and 9 bases at J; junction bases unmatched: 7. This CDR3 spans 13 amino acids.

This clonotype was recorded a few times. V usage is TRBV7-9 and J usage is TRBJ1-1, with TRBD1 matching 10 bases. The CDR3 covers 13 residues. Germline CDR1 SEHNR, CDR2 FQNEAQ (reference sequence). The trim removed 4 bases at V and 10 bases at J, leaving 6 bases unmatched. CDR3 loop: CASSYGQGDRAFF. Here the CDR3 DNA reads TGTGCCAGCAGCTATGGACAGGGGGACCGAGCTTTCTTT.

The chain joins TRBV30 to TRBJ1-1; TRBD1 aligns across 7 bases. Germline V gene data show CDR1 as GTSNPN and CDR2 as SVGIG (reference sequence). Trimming removed 1 base from V and 1 base from J; junction bases left unmatched: 3. CDR3 length: 14 residues. In nucleotides, the CDR3 is TGTGCCTGGAGTGCGGACAGGACGAACACTGAAGCTTTCTTT. Its protein is CAWSADRTNTEAFF.

V and J are TRBV3-1 and TRBJ2-3, with 13 bases matching TRBD2. The CDR3 runs 18 residues. Germline loops: CDR1 LGHDT, CDR2 YNNKEL (reference sequence). V lost 4 bases to trimming and J lost 0 bases; unmatched junction nucleotides: 7. Written as DNA, the CDR3 is TGTGCCAGCAGCCGTACTAGCGGGGGGGGGACTAGCACAGATACGCAGTATTTT. Translated, it gives CASSRTSGGGTSTDTQYF.

In its sample, this clonotype was seen many times. V and J are TRBV4-3 and TRBJ2-1; possibly TRBD2 for D (6 bases). Germline values: CDR1 LGHNA, CDR2 YSLEER. V was cut by 0 bases and J by 6 bases, with 15 bases left in between. The CDR3 has 16 amino acids. CDR3 in DNA: TGCGCCAGCAGCCAAGACATAGCGGCCGGGGTCAATGAGCAGTTCTTC. It specifies CASSQDIAAGVNEQFF.

In this sample, this clonotype turned up many times. The J gene is TRBJ2-1, the V gene TRBV28; TRBD1 or TRBD2 may be the D gene (6 bases each). V shed 10 bases and J shed 4 bases, with 14 bases lying between them. Germline V CDR1 and CDR2: MDHEN, SYDVKM. There are 13 residues in the CDR3. CDR3 protein: CATGGRAYNEQFF. DNA of the CDR3: TGTGCCACCGGGGGCAGGGCATACAATGAGCAGTTCTTC.

This clonotype came up many times. The V and J genes are TRBV7-2 and TRBJ2-1; 8 bases are shared with TRBD1. In germline, CDR1 is SGHTA, CDR2 FQGNSA. CDR3 size: 17 residues. The ends lost 0 bases at V and 3 bases at J; junction bases unmatched: 7. The CDR3 is CASSLAHRTGYYNEQFF. DNA for the CDR3: TGTGCCAGCAGCTTAGCCCATCGGACAGGGTACTACAATGAGCAGTTCTTC.

This clonotype came up a few times. The genes are TRBV20-1 and TRBJ2-5; D not resolved. CDR3 length: 12 amino acids. Germline V gene sequence: CDR1 DFQATT, CDR2 SNEGSKA (reference sequence). Trimming removed 4 bases at V and 3 bases at J, with 9 bases between. The CDR3 region is CSAKGRKETQYF. The CDR3 DNA sequence: TGCAGTGCTAAAGGTCGAAAAGAGACCCAGTACTTC.